A selection of T cell receptor beta chains follows, all from one sample in a study of shared T cell receptors in the human thymus. Some clones are missing from TCRdb's copy, which holds only in-frame ones; the method was immunoSEQ multiplex PCR. The sample shows about 380,000 clones, 85% to 95% of them seen only once. Input material: thymocytes. The receptor source for this set is a human donor. Each CDR3 is given with its conserved first and last residue. D genes are given only for firm matches. Some rows have no size entry. The others give once, few or many, or a class for an expanded clone.

>NA|TRBJ2-1|TRBV7-2|NA|15
CASSLDRSRSNEQFF
TGTGCCAGCAGCTTAGATAGGTCTAGAAGCAATGAGCAGTTCTTC
>few|TRBJ1-2|TRBV18|NA|14
CASSSGVENYGYTF
TGTGCCAGCTCATCCGGGGTTGAGAACTATGGCTACACCTTC
>NA|TRBJ2-2|TRBV28|TRBD2|16
CASSSPTSGNTGELFF
TGTGCCAGCAGTTCCCCGACTAGCGGGAACACCGGGGAGCTGTTTTTT
>NA|TRBJ2-1|TRBV27|NA|15
CASSFRRNKRNEQFF
TGTGCCAGCAGTTTTAGGCGCAACAAACGCAATGAGCAGTTCTTC
>once|TRBJ2-1|TRBV5-1|NA|11
CASSLGGEQFF
TGCGCCAGCAGCCTAGGGGGTGAGCAGTTCTTC
>NA|TRBJ2-2|TRBV27|TRBD2|21
CASSLGSPGLAGGGNTGELFF
TGTGCCAGCAGTTTAGGCAGTCCAGGACTAGCGGGAGGTGGGAACACCGGGGAGCTGTTTTTT
>NA|TRBJ1-6|TRBV30|NA|16
CAWSDPPQGRNSPLHF
TGTGCCTGGAGTGACCCACCTCAGGGTCGCAATTCACCCCTCCACTTT
>NA|TRBJ2-2|TRBV28|NA|16
CASSFRPLVNTGELFF
TGTGCCAGCAGTTTCCGCCCTCTAGTGAACACCGGGGAGCTGTTTTTT
>NA|TRBJ2-1|TRBV10-1|TRBD2|17
CAREYQRDLSSYNEQFF
TGCGCCAGGGAATATCAGCGGGATCTGAGCTCCTACAATGAGCAGTTCTTC
>NA|TRBJ2-1|TRBV29-1|TRBD2|15
CSVALGLAGGNEQFF
TGCAGCGTTGCCCTCGGACTAGCGGGAGGTAATGAGCAGTTCTTC
>once|TRBJ2-7|TRBV5-8|TRBD1|16
CASSLSRRQGDYEQYF
TGTGCCAGCAGCTTGTCCCGGCGCCAGGGGGACTACGAGCAGTACTTC
>NA|TRBJ2-1|TRBV11-2|NA|15
CASSLKDGNYNEQFF
TGTGCCAGCAGCTTAAAAGACGGCAACTACAATGAGCAGTTCTTC
>NA|TRBJ2-7|TRBV19|NA|17
CASSSRTMGPKGYEQYF
TGTGCCAGTAGTAGCCGCACGATGGGACCTAAGGGCTACGAGCAGTACTTC
>NA|TRBJ2-7|TRBV28|TRBD1|17
CASRQSRTGKHLREQYF
TGTGCCAGCAGGCAGTCGCGGACAGGGAAACACTTACGGGAGCAGTACTTC
>NA|TRBJ2-3|TRBV28|NA|16
CASSLYHPDGTDTQYF
TGTGCCAGCAGTTTGTACCATCCGGACGGAACAGATACGCAGTATTTT
>NA|TRBJ2-7|TRBV12-1|NA|9
CASSRGFGF
TGTGCCAGCAGCCGGGGTTTCGGCTTC
>NA|TRBJ2-7|TRBV7-9|TRBD2|15
CASSLVGSGTGPQYF
TGTGCCAGCAGCTTAGTTGGTAGCGGGACCGGGCCGCAGTACTTC
>once|TRBJ2-7|TRBV10-3|TRBD1|15
CAISGNGDSPGEQYF
TGTGCCATCAGTGGGAATGGGGACAGTCCGGGGGAGCAGTACTTC
>NA|TRBJ2-7|TRBV28|TRBD1|16
CASSARQGENSYEQYF
TGTGCCAGCAGCGCCCGACAGGGGGAAAACTCCTACGAGCAGTACTTC
>NA|TRBJ1-5|TRBV21-1|NA|15
CASSTLGQSEQPQHF
TGTGCCAGCAGCACATTGGGACAGTCCGAACAGCCCCAGCATTTT
>NA|TRBJ2-1|TRBV27|NA|14
CASSSDGSRNEQFF
TGTGCCAGCAGTTCAGACGGGAGTAGAAATGAGCAGTTCTTC
>few|TRBJ2-7|TRBV4-1|TRBD1|17
CASSQPIGDRVSYEQYF
TGCGCCAGCAGCCAACCGATAGGGGACAGGGTGTCCTACGAGCAGTACTTC
>once|TRBJ2-5|TRBV7-2|NA|15
CVSSLGGGEKETQYF
TGTGTCAGCAGCTTAGGGGGTGGGGAGAAGGAGACCCAGTACTTC
>few|TRBJ1-2|TRBV20-1|NA|11
CSARTASGYTF
TGCAGTGCTCGGACGGCTTCCGGCTACACCTTC
>NA|TRBJ2-1|TRBV2|TRBD2|18
CASSVKREGRRSYNEQFF
TGTGCCAGCAGTGTGAAGCGGGAGGGCCGGAGGTCCTACAATGAGCAGTTCTTC
>NA|TRBJ1-4|TRBV7-9|TRBD1|17
CASRSGTGTRTNEKLFF
TGTGCCAGCAGATCAGGGACAGGGACTCGCACTAATGAAAAACTGTTTTTT
>few|TRBJ2-5|TRBV28|NA|10
CASSQETQYF
TGTGCCAGCAGTCAAGAGACCCAGTACTTC
>NA|TRBJ2-7|TRBV19|NA|16
CASSIASRSRGYEQYF
TGTGCCAGTAGTATAGCCTCCAGAAGTAGGGGGTACGAGCAGTACTTC
>NA|TRBJ2-2|TRBV4-2|TRBD2|17
CASSRVTSGRPHGELFF
TGTGCCAGCAGCCGAGTGACTAGCGGGAGGCCACACGGGGAGCTGTTTTTT
>NA|TRBJ2-1|TRBV5-4|NA|15
CASTSPGRVGNEQFF
TGTGCCAGCACCTCCCCGGGAAGGGTTGGCAATGAGCAGTTCTTC
>NA|TRBJ2-5|TRBV7-2|NA|15
CASSLRRAFQETQYF
TGTGCCAGCAGCTTGCGGAGAGCGTTCCAAGAGACCCAGTACTTC
>NA|TRBJ1-4|TRBV27|TRBD1|19
CASREGPYRGRKGIEKLFF
TGTGCCAGCAGGGAGGGTCCTTACAGGGGAAGGAAAGGAATAGAAAAACTGTTTTTT
>NA|TRBJ1-1|TRBV7-8|NA|13
CASSLEFYAEAFF
TGTGCCAGCAGCTTAGAGTTCTACGCTGAAGCTTTCTTT
>NA|TRBJ2-3|TRBV28|TRBD2|15
CASSPRRGSTDTQYF
TGTGCCAGCAGCCCTCGGCGGGGGAGCACAGATACGCAGTATTTT